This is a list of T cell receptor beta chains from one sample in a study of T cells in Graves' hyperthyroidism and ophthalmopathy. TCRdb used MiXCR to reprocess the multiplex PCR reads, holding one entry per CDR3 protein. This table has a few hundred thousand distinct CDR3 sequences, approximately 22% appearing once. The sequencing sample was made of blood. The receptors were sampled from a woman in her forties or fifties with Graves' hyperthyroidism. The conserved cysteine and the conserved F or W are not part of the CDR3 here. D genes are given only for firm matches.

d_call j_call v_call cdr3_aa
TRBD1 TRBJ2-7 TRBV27 ASPDADRGRDEQY
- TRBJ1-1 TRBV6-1 ASIQGMNTEAF
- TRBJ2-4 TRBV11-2 ASSLGPGGQNPIAKNTQY
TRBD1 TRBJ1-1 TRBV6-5 ASSYSGTGVPSTEAF
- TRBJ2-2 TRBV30 AWSVQGRTGELF
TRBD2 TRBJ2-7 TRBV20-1 SVRGGGRDEQY
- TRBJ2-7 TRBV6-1 AGRGVKWQVPYHEQY
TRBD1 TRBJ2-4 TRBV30 AWSVGDRLGNIQY
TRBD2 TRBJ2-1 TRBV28 ASRDSGNREQF
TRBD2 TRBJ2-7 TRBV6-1 ASTSRGGPYEQY
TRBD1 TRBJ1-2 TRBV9 ASSVAGTGRYGYT
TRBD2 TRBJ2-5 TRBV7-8 ASSPRTSGRSKTQY
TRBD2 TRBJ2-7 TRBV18 ASSPGSGGYEQY
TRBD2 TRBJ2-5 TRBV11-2 ASSLGAGRSQETQY
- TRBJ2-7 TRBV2 ASSPRTGRAYEQY
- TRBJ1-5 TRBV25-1 ASCRENQPQH
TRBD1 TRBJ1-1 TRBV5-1 ASSLPIGQVFMNTEAF
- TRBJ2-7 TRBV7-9 ASSPLRSSSYEQY
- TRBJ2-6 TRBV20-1 SASPTSSTGANVLT
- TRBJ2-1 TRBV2 ASSARGRSLF
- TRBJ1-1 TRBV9 ASSVYTGSGGTEAF
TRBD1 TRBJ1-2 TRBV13 ASSRLGTAYGYT
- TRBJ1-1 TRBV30 AWTLAENTEAF
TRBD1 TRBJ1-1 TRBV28 ASSPFLWQGATEAF
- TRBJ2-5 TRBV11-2 ASSLRPAGVEETQY
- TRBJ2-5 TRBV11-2 ATGAGTGQETQY
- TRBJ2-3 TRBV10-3 AISVANTDTQY
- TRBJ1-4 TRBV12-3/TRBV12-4 ASSLVVLPNPREKLF
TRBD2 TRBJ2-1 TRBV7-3 ASSFLAGAYNEQF
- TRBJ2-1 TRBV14 ASSRSLATNEQF
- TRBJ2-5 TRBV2 ASSDRGAKETQY
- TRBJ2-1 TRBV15 ATSRDRLGGPNEQF
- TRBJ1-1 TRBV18 ASSPIGGSTEAF
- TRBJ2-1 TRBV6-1 ASTLLGASNEQF
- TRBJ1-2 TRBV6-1 ASTPGGFTAIGYT
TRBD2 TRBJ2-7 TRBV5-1 ASSLEASGYEQY
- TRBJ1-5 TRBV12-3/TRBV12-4 ASRHPEFDQPQH
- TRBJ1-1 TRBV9 ASSVGAGIVGTEAF
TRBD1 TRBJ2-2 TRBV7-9 ASSHTRDRGRRTGELF
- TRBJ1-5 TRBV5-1 ASSFGTGNQPQH
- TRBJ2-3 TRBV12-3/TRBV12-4 ASSFGQAGDTQY
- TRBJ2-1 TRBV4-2 ASSLSPGSLDNEQF
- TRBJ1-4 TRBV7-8 ASSLALRAATNEKLF
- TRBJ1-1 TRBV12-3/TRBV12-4 ASSTVATEAF
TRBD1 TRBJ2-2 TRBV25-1 ASGRDRATGELF